This TCR beta chain was identified in a study of identical twins. TCRdb passed the 5' RACE reads through MiXCR, listing each CDR3 protein once. Here the sample spans about 720,000 distinct CDR3 sequences, 18% being singletons. V lost 1 base and J lost 9; bases outside the gene matches: 18. Germline V gene lookup returns CDR1 SGHDN and CDR2 FVKESK. The CDR3 sequence is 21 residues long. General study findings and limits: Insertion counts were lower in abundant cord blood beta clonotypes, a trend that memory repertoires did not show.

As to this clonotype: Its antigen is not known.

These data were also reused for a study on T cells expressing NK-cell markers. That work states: The CD3+CD56-NKG2C+ fraction was also led by these clonotypes in several donors.

This clonotype was obtained from a woman aged 18-29 years in good health. The chain links TRBV14 to TRBJ2-1; 16 nucleotides align to TRBD2. Sequencing input: PBMCs. The CDR3 sequence is CASSQVGLAGGPIGWIREQFF. In nucleotides, the CDR3 is TGTGCCAGCAGCCAAGTGGGACTAGCGGGGGGGCCCATCGGATGGATACGTGAGCAGTTCTTC.